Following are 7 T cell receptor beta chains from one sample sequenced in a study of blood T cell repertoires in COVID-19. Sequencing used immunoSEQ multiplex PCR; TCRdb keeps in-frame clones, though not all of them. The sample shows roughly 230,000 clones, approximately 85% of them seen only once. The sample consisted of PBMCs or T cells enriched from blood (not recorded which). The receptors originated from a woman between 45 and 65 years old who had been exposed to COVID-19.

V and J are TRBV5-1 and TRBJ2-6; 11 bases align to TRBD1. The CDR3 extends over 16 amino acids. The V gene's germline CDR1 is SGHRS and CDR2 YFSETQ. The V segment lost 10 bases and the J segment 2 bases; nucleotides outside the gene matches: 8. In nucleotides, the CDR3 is TGCGCCGCCCCGGACAGGGGGCAGCCTGGGGCCAACGTCCTGACTTTC. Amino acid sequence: CAAPDRGQPGANVLTF. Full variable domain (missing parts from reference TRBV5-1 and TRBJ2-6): KAGVTQTPRYLIKTRGQQVTLSCSPISGHRSVSWYQQTPGQGLQFLFEYFSETQRNKGNFPGRFSGRQFSNSRSEMNVSTLELGDSALYLCAAPDRGQPGANVLTFGAGSRLTVL.

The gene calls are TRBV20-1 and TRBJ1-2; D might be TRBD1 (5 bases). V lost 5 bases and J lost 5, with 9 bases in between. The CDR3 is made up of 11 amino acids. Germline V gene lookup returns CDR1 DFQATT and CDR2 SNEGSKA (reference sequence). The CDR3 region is CSAGGAYGYTF. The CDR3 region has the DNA TGCAGTGCTGGCGGGGCTTATGGCTACACCTTC.

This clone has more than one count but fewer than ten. The CDR3 reads CSASSPAGGVYNEQFF. CDR3 in DNA: TGCAGTGCTAGTTCCCCCGCGGGCGGGGTCTACAATGAGCAGTTCTTC. The chain has TRBV20-1 and TRBJ2-1, with a weak D call TRBD2 (6 bases). CDR1 and CDR2 (germline): DFQATT, SNEGSKA (reference sequence). V was pared by 3 bases and J by 3 bases, with 18 bases between. The CDR3 extends over 16 amino acids.

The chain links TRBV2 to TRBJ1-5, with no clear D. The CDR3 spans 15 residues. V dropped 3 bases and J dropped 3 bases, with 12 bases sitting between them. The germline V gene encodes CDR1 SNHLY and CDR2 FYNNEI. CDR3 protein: CASSEETLNNQPQHF. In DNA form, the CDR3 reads TGTGCCAGCAGTGAGGAGACCCTAAACAATCAGCCCCAGCATTTT.

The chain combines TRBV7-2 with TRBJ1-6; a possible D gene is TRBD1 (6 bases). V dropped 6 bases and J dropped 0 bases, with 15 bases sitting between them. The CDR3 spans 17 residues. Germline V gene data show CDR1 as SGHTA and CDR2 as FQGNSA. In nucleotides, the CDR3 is TGTGCCAGCAGGCCAGCAGGGGTCAGCTCCTATAATTCACCCCTCCACTTT. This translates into CASRPAGVSSYNSPLHF.

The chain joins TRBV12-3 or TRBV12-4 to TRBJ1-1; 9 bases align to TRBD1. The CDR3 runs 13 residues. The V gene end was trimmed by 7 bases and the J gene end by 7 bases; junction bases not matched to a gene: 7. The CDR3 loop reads CASTRTGESEAFF. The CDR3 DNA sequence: TGTGCCAGCACCCGGACAGGGGAAAGTGAAGCTTTCTTT.

In DNA, the CDR3 is TGTGCCAGCAGTTACGCTGGGTACAGAACTGAAGCTTTCTTT. It codes for CASSYAGYRTEAFF. This rearrangement joins TRBV6-5 to TRBJ1-1; D is uncertain. The CDR3 is 14 residues long. Trimming took off 2 bases at V and 5 bases at J, with 12 bases between the two ends. Germline values: CDR1 MNHEY, CDR2 SVGAGI.